This T cell receptor beta chain was captured in a study of identical twins. TCRdb recomputed calls from the 5' RACE reads with MiXCR, one row per CDR3 protein. The sample lists hundreds of thousands of distinct CDR3 sequences, approximately 25% seen once, with roughly 3% in the top ten. All donors comprised healthy Caucasians. CDR1 DFQATT and CDR2 SNEGSKA come from the germline V gene (reference sequence). V shed 6 bases and J shed 5 bases, with 16 bases lying between them. This CDR3 has 13 amino acids. This sample also belongs to another study, concerning T cells expressing NK-cell markers. As reported in that work: Sequencing of TCR beta repertoires drew on sorted CD3+CD56+NKG2C+, CD3+CD56+NKG2C- and CD3+CD56-NKG2C+ T cells. The same clonotypes also predominated in the CD3+CD56-NKG2C+ fraction of a few donors.

The sample comprised CD4+ T cells sorted from blood. This sequence originates from a woman aged 18-29 years in good health. The rearrangement links TRBV20-1 to TRBJ1-1; possible D gene TRBD1, 6 bases. The CDR3, as DNA: TGCAGTGCCGTGTATCAGGGGAGAACTGAAGCTTTCTTT. Translated: CSAVYQGRTEAFF.